Listed here are 26 T cell receptor beta chains from one sample, sequenced in a study of OX40 agonist ivuxolimab in advanced cancers. Assay: immunoSEQ multiplex PCR; the TCRdb copy retains only in-frame clones and omits some. The sample holds about 45,000 clones, 84% seen once. Sequenced material: CD4+ or CD8+ T cells sorted from blood, taken in a trial of the OX40 agonist ivuxolimab. The receptors were sampled from an adult with an advanced solid tumor such as melanoma, head and neck, liver or kidney cancer.

This clone has only a few counts. The CDR3 reads CASGGRPRSEEQYF. The CDR3 DNA is TGTGCCAGCGGAGGCCGTCCCAGGTCGGAGGAGCAGTACTTC. This chain links TRBV6-1 with TRBJ2-7, with D maybe TRBD2 (5 bases). Germline V CDR1 and CDR2: MNHNS, SASEGT. The CDR3 consists of 14 residues. Trimming removed 8 bases from V and 7 bases from J, with 21 bases in between.

This chain links TRBV11-2 with TRBJ1-1, with a tentative D call TRBD1 (5 bases). Germline CDR1 and CDR2: SGHAT and FQNNGV. CDR3 length equals 15 residues. V dropped 4 bases and J dropped 6 bases, with 18 bases sitting between them. The DNA of the CDR3 is TGTGCCAGCAGCTCGCCGTTAGGGGTCGTGCCTGAAGCTTTCTTT. The encoded protein is CASSSPLGVVPEAFF. Filled out from reference TRBV11-2 and TRBJ1-1, the complete variable domain reads EAGVAQSPRYKIIEKRQSVAFWCNPISGHATLYWYQQILGQGPKLLIQFQNNGVVDDSQLPKDRFSAERLKGVDSTLKIQPAKLEDSAVYLCASSSPLGVVPEAFFGQGTRLTVV.

This chain links TRBV6-5 with TRBJ2-7; TRBD1 matches 11 bases. Trimming took 7 bases from V and 3 from J; bases not matched to a gene: 5. CDR3 length: 14 amino acids. Germline CDR1 MNHEY, CDR2 SVGAGI. The chain's CDR3 is CASTRTGGYYEQYF. The DNA of the CDR3 is TGTGCCAGCACCCGGACAGGGGGCTACTACGAGCAGTACTTC.

The chain uses TRBV5-6 and TRBJ2-3; D call uncertain. This CDR3 spans 13 amino acids. Trimming stripped 4 bases from V and 0 bases from J, with 6 bases between. CDR1 and CDR2 (germline): SGHDT, YYEEEE. The CDR3: CASSTLSTDTQYF. Written as DNA, the CDR3 is TGTGCCAGCAGCACCCTGAGCACAGATACGCAGTATTTT.

There are a few counts of this clone. The chain has TRBV5-6 and TRBJ2-7; 7 positions agree with TRBD2. The J segment lost 3 bases and the V segment lost 3 bases, leaving 6 bases of the junction unmatched. Germline CDR1 SGHDT, CDR2 YYEEEE. The CDR3 totals 14 residues. CDR3 residues: CASSWGSGNYEQYF. In DNA form, the CDR3 reads TGTGCCAGCAGCTGGGGCAGCGGGAACTACGAGCAGTACTTC. Supplemented by reference TRBV5-6 and TRBJ2-7, the full variable domain reads DAGVTQSPTHLIKTRGQQVTLRCSPKSGHDTVSWYQQALGQGPQFIFQYYEEEERQRGNFPDRFSGHQFPNYSSELNVNALLLGDSALYLCASSWGSGNYEQYFGPGTRLTVT.

The chain uses TRBV9 and TRBJ2-1; 8 bases agree with TRBD2. Germline assignment: CDR1 SGDLS and CDR2 YYNGEE. CDR3 length: 14 amino acids. The V gene end was trimmed by 7 bases and the J gene end by 2 bases; junction bases not matched to a gene: 5. The chain's CDR3 is CASAEREPYNEQFF. As DNA, the CDR3 is TGTGCCAGCGCGGAGCGGGAGCCCTACAATGAGCAGTTCTTC.

This chain uses TRBV5-8 with TRBJ2-7; D is tentatively TRBD1 or TRBD2 (5 bases each). Germline V gives CDR1 SGHTS, CDR2 YDEGEE. The CDR3 runs 15 residues. Trimming shortened V by 3 bases and J by 1 base, and 14 bases separated the two germline ends. CDR3 sequence: CASSSFRDRSYEQYF. As DNA, the CDR3 is TGTGCCAGCAGCTCTTTCCGGGACCGGTCCTACGAGCAGTACTTC.

This clone has a single count. V is TRBV10-3 and J is TRBJ1-1; D is possibly TRBD1 (6 bases). The germline CDR1 and CDR2 sequences are ENHRY and SYGVKD. The CDR3 covers 14 residues. The V gene lost 5 bases and the J gene lost 0 bases, with 10 bases spanning the gap. DNA for the CDR3: TGTGCCATCAGTCCACAGGGAATGAACACTGAAGCTTTCTTT. This translates into CAISPQGMNTEAFF.

The count of this clone is one. The CDR3 DNA is TGTCCCTCTTTAGGGGAAATAGCCAAAAACATTCAGTACTTC. It encodes CPSLGEIAKNIQYF. This rearrangement joins TRBV7-6 to TRBJ2-4; possibly TRBD1 for D (5 bases). CDR3 length equals 14 residues. Germline V gives CDR1 SGHVS, CDR2 FNYEAQ.

This chain uses TRBV7-2 with TRBJ1-2, with D unclear. The V end was cut by 0 bases, the J end by 8 bases, with 19 bases between. CDR1 SGHTA and CDR2 FQGNSA come from the germline V gene. The CDR3 spans 16 residues. The CDR3: CASSLAQRTAIGGYTF. CDR3 coding DNA: TGTGCCAGCAGCTTAGCGCAACGAACAGCAATAGGAGGCTACACCTTC.

This clone was observed a single time. The V and J genes are TRBV19 and TRBJ2-1; 7 nucleotides match TRBD2. CDR1 LNHDA and CDR2 SQIVND come from the germline V gene (reference sequence). J lost 0 bases, V lost 7 bases, and 9 bases had no gene match. The CDR3 is made up of 16 amino acids. This CDR3 reads CASTKTSKSSYNEQFF. For the CDR3, the DNA is TGTGCCAGTACCAAGACTAGCAAGAGCTCCTACAATGAGCAGTTCTTC. Full variable domain (remainder filled in from reference TRBV19 and TRBJ2-1): DGGITQSPKYLFRKEGQNVTLSCEQNLNHDAMYWYRQDPGQGLRLIYYSQIVNDFQKGDIAEGYSVSREKKESFPLTVTSAQKNPTAFYLCASTKTSKSSYNEQFFGPGTRLTVL.

The V and J genes are TRBV5-8 and TRBJ2-7; D perhaps matches TRBD2 (5 bases). V lost 4 bases and J 2 bases, leaving 13 bases between the germline ends. The CDR3 contains 14 residues. CDR1 SGHTS and CDR2 YDEGEE come from the germline V gene. CDR3 nucleotide sequence: TGTGCCAGCAGCCAAAGGACTGGCACCTACGAGCAGTACTTC. Translation: CASSQRTGTYEQYF. Complete variable domain (other parts from reference TRBV5-8 and TRBJ2-7): EAGVTQSPTHLIKTRGQQATLRCSPISGHTSVYWYQQALGLGLQFLLWYDEGEERNRGNFPPRFSGRQFPNYSSELNVNALELEDSALYLCASSQRTGTYEQYFGPGTRLTVT.

This chain connects TRBV7-8 to TRBJ1-2; D unresolved. V lost 5 bases to trimming and J lost 1 base, with 5 bases between them. CDR1 SGHVS and CDR2 FQNEAQ come from the germline V gene. The CDR3 extends over 12 amino acids. CDR3: CASSPSNYGYTF. The DNA for the CDR3 is TGTGCCAGCAGCCCTAGTAACTATGGCTACACCTTC.

The chain uses TRBV4-2 and TRBJ1-2, with D tentatively TRBD1 (5 bases). CDR1 LGHNA and CDR2 YNFKEQ come from the germline V gene. The CDR3 runs 13 residues. V shed 5 bases and J shed 2 bases, with 9 bases lying between them. The CDR3: CASSSGPNYGYTF. CDR3 bases: TGTGCCAGCAGCTCGGGACCGAACTATGGCTACACCTTC.

The chain is built from TRBV11-2 and TRBJ2-7, with TRBD2 as a possible D gene (6 bases). Trimming shortened V by 1 base and J by 0 bases, and 13 bases separated the two germline ends. Germline CDR1 SGHAT, CDR2 FQNNGV. The CDR3 has 16 residues. CDR3: CASSLGFAGSSYEQYF. In DNA, the CDR3 is TGTGCCAGCAGCTTAGGGTTCGCGGGGAGCTCCTACGAGCAGTACTTC.

The rearrangement joins TRBV4-1 to TRBJ2-7, with a tentative D call TRBD2 (5 bases). This CDR3 spans 14 amino acids. Trimming left V 3 bases short and J 7 bases short, with 16 bases between. The germline V gene encodes CDR1 MGHRA and CDR2 YSYEKL. CDR3: CASSHPLVSGEQYF. The DNA of the CDR3 is TGCGCCAGCAGCCATCCCCTCGTCTCGGGGGAGCAGTACTTC.

The chain joins TRBV18 to TRBJ1-2; D remains unclear. Germline values: CDR1 KGHSH, CDR2 LQKENI. The CDR3 consists of 13 residues. V was trimmed by 6 bases and J by 6 bases, leaving 14 bases between them. As DNA, the CDR3 is TGTGCCAGCTCCCCTGACTTGGTAAATGGCTACACCTTC. The encoded protein is CASSPDLVNGYTF.

V is TRBV6-6 and J is TRBJ2-3; weak D call: TRBD2 (5 bases). Deletions cut 6 bases from V and 3 bases from J, with 7 bases between. This CDR3 is 12 amino acids long. Per germline, CDR1 MNHNY and CDR2 SVGAGI (reference sequence). CDR3 region: CASRDWTDTQYF. The CDR3 DNA reads TGTGCCAGCAGGGACTGGACAGATACGCAGTATTTT.

This clone has a handful of counts. The chain links TRBV7-8 to TRBJ2-7, with 8 bases that match TRBD2. Per the germline V gene, CDR1 is SGHVS and CDR2 is FQNEAQ. This CDR3 spans 15 amino acids. V was pared by 1 base and J by 3 bases, with 5 bases of the junction left unmatched. This chain's CDR3 is CASSLGTGGIYEQYF. CDR3 bases: TGTGCCAGCAGCTTAGGTACGGGAGGGATCTACGAGCAGTACTTC.

The V and J genes are TRBV7-3 and TRBJ1-1; D might be TRBD1 (5 bases). The CDR3 extends over 11 amino acids. CDR1 and CDR2 from the germline V gene are SGHTA and FQGTGA. Trimming shortened V by 10 bases and J by 3 bases, and 9 bases separated the two germline ends. CDR3 residues: CATWGDTEAFF. Here the CDR3 DNA reads TGTGCCACCTGGGGCGACACTGAAGCTTTCTTT.

V gene TRBV7-3 combines with J gene TRBJ2-3; 10 bases fit TRBD2. The V segment lost 5 bases and the J segment 1 base; nucleotides outside the gene matches: 3. This CDR3 spans 15 amino acids. The V gene's germline CDR1 is SGHTA and CDR2 FQGTGA. The CDR3 DNA reads as TGTGCCAGCAGCCACACTAGCGGGGGCACAGATACGCAGTATTTT. Protein sequence: CASSHTSGGTDTQYF.

This sequence joins TRBV4-2 and TRBJ2-1; 8 nucleotides agree with TRBD2. Germline CDR1 LGHNA, CDR2 YNFKEQ. This CDR3 region has 18 residues. With 0 bases clipped from V and 4 bases from J, the junction kept 11 bases outside the gene matches. The CDR3: CASSQEADFSGIYNEQFF. The CDR3 DNA is TGTGCCAGCAGCCAAGAAGCCGATTTTAGCGGGATTTACAATGAGCAGTTCTTC.

This rearrangement joins TRBV4-1 to TRBJ1-1; the D is unclear. CDR1 and CDR2 from the germline V gene are MGHRA and YSYEKL. Trimming cost V 0 bases and J 6 bases, with 2 bases left between them. This CDR3 is built from 11 residues. The CDR3 sequence: CASSQESEAFF. For the CDR3, the DNA is TGCGCCAGCAGCCAAGAGTCTGAAGCTTTCTTT.

The chain is built from TRBV7-2 and TRBJ1-2; D unresolved. This CDR3 comprises 10 residues. V dropped 1 base and J dropped 8 bases, with 2 bases sitting between them. Germline values: CDR1 SGHTA, CDR2 FQGNSA. The CDR3 reads CASSLEGYTF. The CDR3 nucleotides read TGTGCCAGCAGCTTAGAGGGCTACACCTTC.

This clone showed up just a few times. The rearrangement joins TRBV2 to TRBJ2-1; D gene unclear. The germline V gene has CDR1 SNHLY and CDR2 FYNNEI. The CDR3 consists of 12 residues. Trimming cost V 4 bases and J 3 bases, with 4 bases left between them. The CDR3 is CASSASYNEQFF. The CDR3 DNA follows: TGTGCCAGCAGTGCCAGCTACAATGAGCAGTTCTTC.

CDR3 bases: TGTGCCATCAGTGAGGTGGGACAGGGTGACTCTGAAGCTTTCTTT. Encoded protein: CAISEVGQGDSEAFF. The V and J genes are TRBV10-3 and TRBJ1-1; 9 nucleotides line up with TRBD1. CDR1 ENHRY and CDR2 SYGVKD come from the germline V gene. There are 15 residues in the CDR3. Trimming cost V 2 bases and J 6 bases; bases outside gene matches: 7.